This entry is about one T cell receptor (beta chain). Its specificity is not known. These data come from a study of cytomegalovirus exposure and HLA in healthy donors. Across the whole study: Across a few hundred genotyped donors, about 81% landed in the Caucasian-associated ancestry cluster.

Study-level results: Approximately 160 TCR beta chains were listed as cytomegalovirus-associated.

This PCR relied on a set of 60 Vbeta primers and 13 Jbeta primers. Libraries were prepared by immunoSEQ multiplex PCR; TCRdb keeps only in-frame clonotypes and omits some of them. The sample has 130,000 to 150,000 clones, around four fifths seen once. The CDR3 has 16 amino acids. Trimming removed 5 bases from V and 0 bases from J, with 14 bases in between. Per the germline V gene, CDR1 is SGHTA and CDR2 is FQGTGA. This chain connects TRBV7-3 to TRBJ2-1; TRBD2 might be the D (5 bases). This receptor was taken from a male donor in good health and CMV-seropositive. The sample taken for sequencing was PBMCs. The CDR3 loop reads CASSPAAESSYNEQFF. The CDR3 coding sequence is TGTGCCAGCAGCCCCGCAGCGGAGAGCTCCTACAATGAGCAGTTCTTC.